Below, one T cell receptor beta chain is given with its context. What it binds is not known. J gave up 8 bases and V 7 bases, and 9 bases lay outside the gene matches. In germline, CDR1 is DFQATT, CDR2 SNEGSKA (reference sequence). CDR3 length: 12 amino acids. Primed by a sample-barcoded 5' primer and a J-beta primer mix, a second PCR proceeded for roughly 7 to 11 cycles. TCRdb recomputed calls from the 5' RACE reads with MiXCR, one row per CDR3 protein. The sample shows around 1,900,000 distinct CDR3 sequences, about 39% of them seen only once. This sample is part of a study of blood T cells in healthy people across ages. Overall study findings and caveats: The donors' CMV status was not determined, possibly confounding changes in expanded clonotypes.

The sequenced sample was blood. The V gene is TRBV20-1, the J gene TRBJ1-2, with 8 bases aligning to TRBD1. This TCR was sampled from a human donor in good health. This CDR3 is CSVNRGARGYTF. CDR3 nucleotide sequence: TGCAGTGTCAACAGGGGGGCTCGCGGCTACACCTTC.